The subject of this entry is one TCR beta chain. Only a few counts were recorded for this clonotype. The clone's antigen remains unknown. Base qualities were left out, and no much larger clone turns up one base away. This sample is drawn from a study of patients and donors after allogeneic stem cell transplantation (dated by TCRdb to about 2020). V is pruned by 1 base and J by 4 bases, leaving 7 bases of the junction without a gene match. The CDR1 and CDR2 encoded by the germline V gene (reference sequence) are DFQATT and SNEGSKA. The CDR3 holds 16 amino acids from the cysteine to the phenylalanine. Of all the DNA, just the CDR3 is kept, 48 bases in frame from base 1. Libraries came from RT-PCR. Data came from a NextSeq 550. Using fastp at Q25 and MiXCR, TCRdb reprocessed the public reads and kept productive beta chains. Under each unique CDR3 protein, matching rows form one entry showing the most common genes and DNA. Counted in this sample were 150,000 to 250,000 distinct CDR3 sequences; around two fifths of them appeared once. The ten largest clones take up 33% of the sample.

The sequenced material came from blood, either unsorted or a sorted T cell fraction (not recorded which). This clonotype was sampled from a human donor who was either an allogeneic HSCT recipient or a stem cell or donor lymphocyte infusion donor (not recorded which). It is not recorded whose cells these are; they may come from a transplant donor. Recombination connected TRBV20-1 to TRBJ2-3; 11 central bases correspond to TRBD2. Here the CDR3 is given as CSARAQTSGRSDTQYF. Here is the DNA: TGCAGTGCTAGAGCACAAACTAGCGGGAGATCAGATACGCAGTATTTT.